This record covers a single T cell receptor (beta chain). Different DNA sequences within this sample yield the same CDR3. Methods used by the authors: Estimated nucleated cell counts came from reference gene primer amplification. Sequencing was performed with immunoSEQ multiplex PCR; in TCRdb, only in-frame clones are kept and a portion is missing. The V and J calls and clone size were taken over from that table, and D and trimming were inferred from the DNA. The sample records about 280,000 clones, roughly 89% being singletons. This entry is derived from a study of blood T cell repertoires in COVID-19. About the research overall: Sample material is recorded as cDNA or gDNA derived from T cells, B-cell-depleted T cells, or PBMCs.

The CDR3 covers 11 residues. Trimming stripped 5 bases from V and 3 bases from J, with 6 bases between. Germline CDR1 is GTSNPN and CDR2 is SVGIG (reference sequence). The source is a woman between 40 and 55 years old who had recovered from COVID-19. Specimen: peripheral blood. The V and J genes are TRBV30 and TRBJ2-3; D unresolved. The CDR3, as DNA: TGTGCCTGGGGAGCTACAGATACGCAGTATTTT. It codes for CAWGATDTQYF.